The 8 T cell receptor beta chains below were found in one sample sequenced in a study of T cell responses to AZD1222 COVID-19 vaccine. This table comes from immunoSEQ multiplex PCR, and its TCRdb copy is limited to in-frame clones, with some not included. The table lists roughly 66,000 clones, 75% to 85% of them singletons. The sample in question was peripheral blood, obtained on day 0 of AZD1222 vaccination. The receptors originated from an adult in good health.

This clone has only a few counts. J is TRBJ1-4 and V is TRBV5-5; possible D gene TRBD1, 6 bases. The germline CDR1 and CDR2 sequences are SGHKS and YYEKEE (reference sequence). The V end was cut by 5 bases, the J end by 4 bases, with 15 bases between. The CDR3 has 15 amino acids. The CDR3 is CASRLLGQLNEKLFF. The CDR3 DNA follows: TGTGCCAGCAGGCTACTTGGACAGCTTAATGAAAAACTGTTTTTT.

The chain joins TRBV4-3 to TRBJ2-2; no definite D call. The CDR3 is 17 amino acids. Trimming took 0 bases from V and 0 from J, leaving 11 bases between them. Germline CDR1 reads LGHNA; CDR2 reads YSLEER. The CDR3 spells CASSQDRMAANTGELFF. In nucleotides, the CDR3 is TGCGCCAGCAGCCAAGATAGGATGGCGGCGAACACCGGGGAGCTGTTTTTT.

V usage is TRBV4-1 and J usage is TRBJ1-1; 7 bases fit TRBD1. The germline V gene encodes CDR1 MGHRA and CDR2 YSYEKL. The CDR3 extends over 14 amino acids. The junction had 6 bases not matched to a gene; V was cut back by 4 bases and J by 4 bases. In DNA, the CDR3 is TGCGCCAGCAGCCCGACAGGGTGGGGCACTGAAGCTTTCTTT. As protein: CASSPTGWGTEAFF.

CDR3 region: CATSRDREGALYEQYF. In DNA, the CDR3 is TGTGCCACCAGCAGAGATCGGGAAGGGGCTTTGTACGAGCAGTACTTC. This sequence joins TRBV15 and TRBJ2-7; D is possibly TRBD1 or TRBD2 (5 bases each). Trimming removed 0 bases from V and 4 bases from J, with 16 bases in between. Germline assignment: CDR1 LNHNV and CDR2 YYDKDF (reference sequence). This CDR3 spans 16 amino acids.

The J gene is TRBJ2-3, the V gene TRBV19; weak D call: TRBD2 (5 bases). Deletions cut 5 bases from V and 3 bases from J, with 18 bases between. The CDR3 length is 16 residues. Germline V gene data show CDR1 as LNHDA and CDR2 as SQIVND (reference sequence). CDR3 nucleotides: TGTGCCAGTAGTCCATCCAGGTGGTCGGGGACAGATACGCAGTATTTT. Protein product: CASSPSRWSGTDTQYF.

The chain carries TRBV4-1 and TRBJ2-7; tentative D call: TRBD1 (5 bases). The CDR3 has 12 residues. Germline V gives CDR1 MGHRA, CDR2 YSYEKL. Trimming took 3 bases from V and 5 from J, leaving 8 bases between them. Here the CDR3 reads CASSQPGNEQYF. Written as DNA, the CDR3 is TGCGCCAGCAGCCAGCCAGGGAACGAGCAGTACTTC.

This sequence joins TRBV11-2 and TRBJ2-7; 7 positions agree with TRBD1. Germline V gene sequence: CDR1 SGHAT, CDR2 FQNNGV. The CDR3 is 15 residues long. The V and J ends lost 3 bases and 2 bases, in that order; junction bases with no gene match: 7. Here the CDR3 reads CASSFQTGQPYEQYF. In nucleotides, the CDR3 is TGTGCCAGCAGCTTCCAAACGGGACAGCCCTACGAGCAGTACTTC.

With respect to this clone: Because the CDR3's place on the DNA is in doubt, the DNA is left out and the CDR3 is given as listed by TCRdb. The gene calls are TRBV25-1 and TRBJ2-1; the table assigns TRBD2, which was not confirmed against the DNA. The CDR3 is 12 amino acids in total, end residues counted. From germline, CDR1 is MGHDK and CDR2 SYGVNS. The CDR3 spells CASSTSSHEQFF.